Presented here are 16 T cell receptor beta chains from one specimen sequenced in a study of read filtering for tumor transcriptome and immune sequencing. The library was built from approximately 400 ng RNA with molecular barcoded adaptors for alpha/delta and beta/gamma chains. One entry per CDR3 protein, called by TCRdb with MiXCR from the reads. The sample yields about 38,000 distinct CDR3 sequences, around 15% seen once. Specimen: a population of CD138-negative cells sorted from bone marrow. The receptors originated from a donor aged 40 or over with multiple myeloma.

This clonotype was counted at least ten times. In DNA form, the CDR3 reads TGTGCCAGCAGTGCGGCAGGAGCTTCCGAGCAGTACTTC. It codes for CASSAAGASEQYF. The chain is built from TRBV25-1 and TRBJ2-7; no definite D call. V was pared by 4 bases and J by 6 bases, with 13 bases between. The CDR3 is 13 amino acids. The V gene's germline CDR1 is MGHDK and CDR2 SYGVNS.

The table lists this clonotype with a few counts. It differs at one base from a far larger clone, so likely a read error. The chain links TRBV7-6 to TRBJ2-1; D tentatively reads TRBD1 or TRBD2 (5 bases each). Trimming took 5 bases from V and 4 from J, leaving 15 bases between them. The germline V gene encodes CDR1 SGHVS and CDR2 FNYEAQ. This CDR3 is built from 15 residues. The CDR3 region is CASSQFGTGYNEQFF. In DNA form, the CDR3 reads TGTGCCAGCAGCCAATTCGGGACGGGATACAATGAGCAGTTCTTC.

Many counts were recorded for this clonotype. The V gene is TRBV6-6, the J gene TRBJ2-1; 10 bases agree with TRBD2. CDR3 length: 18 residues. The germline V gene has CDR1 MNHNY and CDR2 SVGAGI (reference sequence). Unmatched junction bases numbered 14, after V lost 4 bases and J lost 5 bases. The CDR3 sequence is CASSSTPPSGSFDNEQFF. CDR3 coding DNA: TGTGCCAGCAGTTCCACTCCTCCTAGCGGGAGTTTCGACAATGAGCAGTTCTTC.

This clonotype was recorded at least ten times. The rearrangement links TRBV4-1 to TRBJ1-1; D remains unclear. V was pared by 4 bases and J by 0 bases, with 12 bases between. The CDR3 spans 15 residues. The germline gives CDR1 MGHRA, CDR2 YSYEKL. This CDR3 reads CASSPARPLNTEAFF. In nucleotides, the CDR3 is TGCGCCAGCAGCCCGGCTCGGCCTTTGAACACTGAAGCTTTCTTT.

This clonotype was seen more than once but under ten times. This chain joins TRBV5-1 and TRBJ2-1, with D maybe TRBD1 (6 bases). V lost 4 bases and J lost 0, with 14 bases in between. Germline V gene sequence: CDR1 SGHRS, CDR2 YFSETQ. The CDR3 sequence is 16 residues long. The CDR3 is CASSDPTGSSYNEQFF. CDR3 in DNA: TGCGCCAGCAGCGACCCAACAGGGAGCTCCTACAATGAGCAGTTCTTC.

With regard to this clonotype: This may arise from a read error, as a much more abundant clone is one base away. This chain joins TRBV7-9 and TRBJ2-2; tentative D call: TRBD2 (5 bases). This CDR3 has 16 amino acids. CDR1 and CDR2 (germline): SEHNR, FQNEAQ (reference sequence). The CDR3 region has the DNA TGTGCCAGCGGACTGTTTTTTAGGAAGAACACCGGGGAGCTGGTTTTT. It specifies CASGLFFRKNTGELVF.

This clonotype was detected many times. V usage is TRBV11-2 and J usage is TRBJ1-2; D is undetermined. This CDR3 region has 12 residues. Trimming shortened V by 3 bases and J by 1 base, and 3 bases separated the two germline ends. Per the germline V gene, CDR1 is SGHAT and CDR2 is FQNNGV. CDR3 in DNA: TGTGCCAGCAGCTTCGATAACTATGGCTACACCTTC. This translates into CASSFDNYGYTF.

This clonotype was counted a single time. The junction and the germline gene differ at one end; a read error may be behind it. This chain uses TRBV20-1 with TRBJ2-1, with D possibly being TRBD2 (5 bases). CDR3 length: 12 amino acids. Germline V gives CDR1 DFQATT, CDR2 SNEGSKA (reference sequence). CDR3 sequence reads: CSATSSSNKQFF. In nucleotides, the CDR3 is TGCAGTGCCACTTCTAGCAGCAATAAGCAGTTCTTC.

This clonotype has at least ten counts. CDR3 sequence reads: CASSRGLNEKLFF. CDR3 coding DNA: TGCGCCAGCAGCAGGGGATTGAATGAAAAACTGTTTTTT. The V and J genes are TRBV5-1 and TRBJ1-4; D is perhaps TRBD1 (5 bases). This CDR3 contains 13 residues. The germline V and J ends were trimmed by 4 bases and 5 bases, with 9 bases remaining between them. Per the germline V gene, CDR1 is SGHRS and CDR2 is YFSETQ.

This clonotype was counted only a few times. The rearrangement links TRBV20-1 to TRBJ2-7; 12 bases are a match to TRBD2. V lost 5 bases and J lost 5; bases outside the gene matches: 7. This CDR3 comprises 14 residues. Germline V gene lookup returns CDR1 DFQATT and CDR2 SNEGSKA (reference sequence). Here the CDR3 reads CSAFRTSGTNEQYF. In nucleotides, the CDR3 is TGCAGTGCTTTTCGGACTAGCGGGACCAACGAGCAGTACTTC.

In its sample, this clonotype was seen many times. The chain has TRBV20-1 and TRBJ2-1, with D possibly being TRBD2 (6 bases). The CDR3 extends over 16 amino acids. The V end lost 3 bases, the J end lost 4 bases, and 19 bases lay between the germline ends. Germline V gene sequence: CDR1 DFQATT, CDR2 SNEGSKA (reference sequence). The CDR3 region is CSASSGGAGTYNEQFF. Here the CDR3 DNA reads TGCAGTGCTAGCTCCGGAGGAGCGGGTACATACAATGAGCAGTTCTTC.

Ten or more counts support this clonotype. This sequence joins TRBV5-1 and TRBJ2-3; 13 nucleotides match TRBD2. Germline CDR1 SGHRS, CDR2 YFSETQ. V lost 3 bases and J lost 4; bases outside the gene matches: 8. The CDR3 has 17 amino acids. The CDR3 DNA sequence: TGCGCCAGCAGCTCAGGACTAGCGGGAGTCGTTGCAGATACGCAGTATTTT. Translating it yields CASSSGLAGVVADTQYF.

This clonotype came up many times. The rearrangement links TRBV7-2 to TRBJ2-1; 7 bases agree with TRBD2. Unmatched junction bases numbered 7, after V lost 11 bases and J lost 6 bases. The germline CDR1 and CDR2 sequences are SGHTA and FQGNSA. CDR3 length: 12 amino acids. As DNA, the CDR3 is TGTGCCGCGGGGAGGGCCGGCAATGAGCAGTTCTTC. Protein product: CAAGRAGNEQFF.

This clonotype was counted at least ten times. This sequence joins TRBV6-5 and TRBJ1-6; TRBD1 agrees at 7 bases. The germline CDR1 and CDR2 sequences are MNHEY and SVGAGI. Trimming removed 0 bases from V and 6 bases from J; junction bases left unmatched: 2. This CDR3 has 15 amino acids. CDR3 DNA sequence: TGTGCCAGCAGTTACTCGACAGGGCCTAATTCACCCCTCCACTTT. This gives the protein CASSYSTGPNSPLHF.

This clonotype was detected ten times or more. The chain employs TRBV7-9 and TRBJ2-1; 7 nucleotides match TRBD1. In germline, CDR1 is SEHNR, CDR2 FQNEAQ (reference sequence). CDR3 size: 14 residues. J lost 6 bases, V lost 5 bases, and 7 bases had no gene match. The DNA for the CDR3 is TGTGCCAGCAGCACTCGGACAGGCTTCAATGAGCAGTTCTTC. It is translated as CASSTRTGFNEQFF.

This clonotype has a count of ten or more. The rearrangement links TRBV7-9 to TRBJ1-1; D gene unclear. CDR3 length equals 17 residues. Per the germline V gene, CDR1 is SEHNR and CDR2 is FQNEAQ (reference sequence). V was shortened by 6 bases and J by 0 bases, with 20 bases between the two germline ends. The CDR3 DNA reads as TGTGCCAGCAGGCCCAATGTCCAGGCCCTTGTGAACACTGAAGCTTTCTTT. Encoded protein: CASRPNVQALVNTEAFF.